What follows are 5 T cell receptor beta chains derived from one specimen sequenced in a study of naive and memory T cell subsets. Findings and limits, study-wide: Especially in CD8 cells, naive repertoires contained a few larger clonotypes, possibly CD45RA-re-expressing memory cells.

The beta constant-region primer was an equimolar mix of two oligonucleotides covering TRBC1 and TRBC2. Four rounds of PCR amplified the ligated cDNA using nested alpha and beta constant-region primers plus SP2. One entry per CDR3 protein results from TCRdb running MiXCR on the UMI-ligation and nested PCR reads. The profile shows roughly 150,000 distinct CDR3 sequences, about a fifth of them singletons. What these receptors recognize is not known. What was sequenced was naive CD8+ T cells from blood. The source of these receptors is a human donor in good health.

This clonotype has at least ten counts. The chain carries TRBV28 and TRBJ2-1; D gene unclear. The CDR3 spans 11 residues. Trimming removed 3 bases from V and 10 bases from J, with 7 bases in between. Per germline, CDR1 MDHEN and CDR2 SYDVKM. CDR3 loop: CASSFPGEQFF. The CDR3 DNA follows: TGTGCCAGCAGTTTCCCCGGAGAGCAGTTCTTC. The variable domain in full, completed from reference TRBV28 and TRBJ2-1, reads DVKVTQSSRYLVKRTGEKVFLECVQDMDHENMFWYRQDPGLGLRLIYFSYDVKMKEKGDIPEGYSVSREKKERFSLILESASTNQTSMYLCASSFPGEQFFGPGTRLTVL.

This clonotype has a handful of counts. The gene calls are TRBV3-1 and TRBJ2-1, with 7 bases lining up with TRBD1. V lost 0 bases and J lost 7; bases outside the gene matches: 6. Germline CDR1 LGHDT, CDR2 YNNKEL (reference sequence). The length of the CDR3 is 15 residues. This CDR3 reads CASSQDRDSLNEQFF. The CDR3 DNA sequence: TGTGCCAGCAGCCAAGATAGGGACAGCCTTAATGAGCAGTTCTTC.

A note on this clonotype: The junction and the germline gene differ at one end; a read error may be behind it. This chain's CDR3 is CASSPYTGNIEAFF. CDR3 bases: TGCGCCAGCAGCCCCTATACAGGGAACATTGAAGCTTTCTTT. The chain couples TRBV4-3 to TRBJ1-1, with D perhaps TRBD1 (6 bases). The germline CDR1 and CDR2 sequences are LGHNA and YSLEER. The CDR3 contains 14 residues.

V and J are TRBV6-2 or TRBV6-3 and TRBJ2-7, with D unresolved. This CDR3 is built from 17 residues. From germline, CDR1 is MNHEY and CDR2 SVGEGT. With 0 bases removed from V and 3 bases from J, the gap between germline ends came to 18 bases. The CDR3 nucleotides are TGTGCCAGCAGTTACTCCAGCGATCTAGATTTTTTCTACGAGCAGTACTTC. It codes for CASSYSSDLDFFYEQYF.

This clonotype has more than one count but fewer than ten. As DNA, the CDR3 is TGTGCCAGCAGCTTAAAGGGGGCAGATGAAGCTTTCTTT. Protein sequence: CASSLKGADEAFF. The rearrangement joins TRBV11-2 to TRBJ1-1, with TRBD1 identical over 7 bases. V gave up 2 bases and J gave up 7 bases; unmatched junction bases: 4. This CDR3 region has 13 residues. CDR1 is SGHAT and CDR2 is FQNNGV in the germline V gene. Supplemented by reference TRBV11-2 and TRBJ1-1, the full variable domain reads EAGVAQSPRYKIIEKRQSVAFWCNPISGHATLYWYQQILGQGPKLLIQFQNNGVVDDSQLPKDRFSAERLKGVDSTLKIQPAKLEDSAVYLCASSLKGADEAFFGQGTRLTVV.